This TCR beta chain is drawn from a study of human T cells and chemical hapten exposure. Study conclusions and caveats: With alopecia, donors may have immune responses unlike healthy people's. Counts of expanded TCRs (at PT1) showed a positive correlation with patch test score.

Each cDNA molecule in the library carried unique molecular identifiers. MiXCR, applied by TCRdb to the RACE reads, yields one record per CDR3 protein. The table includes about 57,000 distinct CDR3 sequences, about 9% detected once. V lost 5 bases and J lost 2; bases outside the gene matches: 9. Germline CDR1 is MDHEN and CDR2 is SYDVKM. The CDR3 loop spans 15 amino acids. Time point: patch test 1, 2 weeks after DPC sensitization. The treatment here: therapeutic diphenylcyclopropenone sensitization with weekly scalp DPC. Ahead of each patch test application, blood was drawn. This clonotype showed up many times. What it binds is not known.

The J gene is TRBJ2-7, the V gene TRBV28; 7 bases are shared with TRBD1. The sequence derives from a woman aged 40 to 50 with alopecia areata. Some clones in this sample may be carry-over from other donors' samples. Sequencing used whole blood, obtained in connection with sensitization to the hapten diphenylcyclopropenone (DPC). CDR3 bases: TGTGCCAGCAGTCATAACTGGGGACAGCCCTACGAGCAGTACTTC. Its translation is CASSHNWGQPYEQYF.